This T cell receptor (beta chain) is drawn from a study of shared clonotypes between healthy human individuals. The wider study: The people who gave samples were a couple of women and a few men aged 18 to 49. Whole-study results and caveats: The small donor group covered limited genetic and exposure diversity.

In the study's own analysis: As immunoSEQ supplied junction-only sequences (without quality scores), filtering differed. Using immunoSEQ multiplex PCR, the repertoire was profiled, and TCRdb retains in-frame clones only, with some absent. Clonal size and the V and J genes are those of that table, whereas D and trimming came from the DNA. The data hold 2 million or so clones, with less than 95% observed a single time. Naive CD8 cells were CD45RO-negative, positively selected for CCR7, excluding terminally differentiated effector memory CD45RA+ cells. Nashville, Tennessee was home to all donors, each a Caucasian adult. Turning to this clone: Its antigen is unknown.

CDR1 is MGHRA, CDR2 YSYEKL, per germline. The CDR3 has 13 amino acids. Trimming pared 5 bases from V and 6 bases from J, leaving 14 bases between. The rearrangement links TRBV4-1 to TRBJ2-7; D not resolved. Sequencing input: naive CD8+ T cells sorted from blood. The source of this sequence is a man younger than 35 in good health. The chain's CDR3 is CASSLDPRSEQYF. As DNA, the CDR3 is TGCGCCAGCAGCTTAGATCCCCGGAGCGAGCAGTACTTC.